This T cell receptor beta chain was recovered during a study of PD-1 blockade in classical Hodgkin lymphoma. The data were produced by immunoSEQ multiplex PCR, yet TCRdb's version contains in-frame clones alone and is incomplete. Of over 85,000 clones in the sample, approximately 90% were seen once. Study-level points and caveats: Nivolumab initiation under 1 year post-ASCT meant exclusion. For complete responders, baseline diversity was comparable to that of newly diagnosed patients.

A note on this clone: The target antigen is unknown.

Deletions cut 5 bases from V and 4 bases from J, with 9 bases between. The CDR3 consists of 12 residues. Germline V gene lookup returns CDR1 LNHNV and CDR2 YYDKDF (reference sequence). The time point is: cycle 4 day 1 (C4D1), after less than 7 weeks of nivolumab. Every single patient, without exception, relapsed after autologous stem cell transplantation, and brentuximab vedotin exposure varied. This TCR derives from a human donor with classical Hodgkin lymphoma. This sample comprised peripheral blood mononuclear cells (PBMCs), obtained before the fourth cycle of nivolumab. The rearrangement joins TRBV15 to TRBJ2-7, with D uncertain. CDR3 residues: CATSVVGYEQYF. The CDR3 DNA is TGTGCCACCAGCGTCGTGGGTTACGAGCAGTACTTC.